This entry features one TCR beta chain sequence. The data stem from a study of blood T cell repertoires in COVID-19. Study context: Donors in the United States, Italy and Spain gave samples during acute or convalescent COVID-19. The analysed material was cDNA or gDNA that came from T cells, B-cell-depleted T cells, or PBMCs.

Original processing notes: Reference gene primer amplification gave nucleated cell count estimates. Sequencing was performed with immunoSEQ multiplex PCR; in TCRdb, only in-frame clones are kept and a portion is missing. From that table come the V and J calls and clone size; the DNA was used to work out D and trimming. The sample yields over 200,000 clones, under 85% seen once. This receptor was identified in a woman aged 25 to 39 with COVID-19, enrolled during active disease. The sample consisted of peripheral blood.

DNA for the CDR3: TGTGCCACCACCACCGACAGTCAGTCCTACGAGCAGTACTTC. Protein: CATTTDSQSYEQYF. J is TRBJ2-7 and V is TRBV24-1, with D perhaps TRBD1 (5 bases). From germline, CDR1 is KGHDR and CDR2 SFDVKD. The CDR3 is 14 residues long. Trimming stripped 8 bases from V and 1 base from J, with 14 bases between.